Listed below are T cell receptor beta chains from one sample, sequenced in a study of blood T cell repertoires in COVID-19. Libraries were prepared by immunoSEQ multiplex PCR; TCRdb keeps only in-frame clonotypes and omits some of them. The sample carries around 270,000 clones, roughly 84% recorded once. Sample: peripheral blood. The receptor set was obtained from a woman between 35 and 50 years old who had recovered from COVID-19. The conserved cysteine and the conserved F or W are not part of the CDR3 here. The D gene is left open where the match is weak. Clone size is given for some rows only: seen once, a few or many times, or a class if the clone is expanded.

D gene: TRBD1; V gene: TRBV5-6; J gene: TRBJ1-5; clone size: .; CDR3 protein: ASSPSGTGVQPQH
D gene: TRBD2; V gene: TRBV4-2; J gene: TRBJ2-1; clone size: .; CDR3 protein: ASSQVSGGGIEQF
D gene: .; V gene: TRBV5-1; J gene: TRBJ2-2; clone size: .; CDR3 protein: ASSGQGDTGELF
D gene: .; V gene: TRBV18; J gene: TRBJ1-6; clone size: .; CDR3 protein: ASSRSGDSPLH
D gene: .; V gene: TRBV11-2; J gene: TRBJ1-2; clone size: .; CDR3 protein: ASSLRGKGEYGYT
D gene: .; V gene: TRBV9; J gene: TRBJ1-1; clone size: .; CDR3 protein: ASSVGQRNTEAF
D gene: .; V gene: TRBV19; J gene: TRBJ1-5; clone size: few; CDR3 protein: ASSTTDRGSQPQH
D gene: TRBD1; V gene: TRBV15; J gene: TRBJ1-2; clone size: .; CDR3 protein: ATSRDLGQGGGGYT
D gene: TRBD2; V gene: TRBV3-1/TRBV3-2; J gene: TRBJ2-3; clone size: .; CDR3 protein: ASSQDLASGGGDTQY
D gene: .; V gene: TRBV18; J gene: TRBJ2-3; clone size: few; CDR3 protein: ASSPRQESTDTQY